This T cell receptor (beta chain) was profiled in a study of blood T cells in healthy people across ages. For the study at large: About one barcoded beta molecule per two T cells was captured by template switching. Notes on the study in general: A roughly linear fall in TCR beta diversity per million T cells was seen with increasing age.

A few counts support this clonotype. No antigen is known for it. This CDR3 contains 15 residues. Deletions cut 6 bases from V and 9 bases from J, with 23 bases between. Per the germline V gene, CDR1 is MNHEY and CDR2 is SMNVEV (reference sequence). The donors, healthy Caucasians from Russia, were aged 6 to 90. Then a second PCR, running about 6 to 11 cycles, was carried out with a sample-barcoded 5' primer and a J-beta primer mix. A 12-random-nucleotide template-switch adaptor tagged each cDNA molecule. Using its own MiXCR run on the 5' RACE reads, TCRdb lists one record per CDR3 protein. The data contain about 1.4 million distinct CDR3 sequences, approximately 59% of them singletons.

This receptor was identified in a young man in good health. The chain is built from TRBV27 and TRBJ2-5; possible D gene TRBD1, 6 bases. What was sequenced was blood. Here the CDR3 DNA reads TGTGCCAGCAGACGCGTCACAGGGAGTTCGGAGGCCCAGTACTTC. It yields the protein CASRRVTGSSEAQYF.